This T cell receptor beta chain was identified during a study of blood T cell repertoires in COVID-19. V lost 6 bases and J lost 5, with 13 bases in between. CDR3 length: 13 amino acids. The germline CDR1 and CDR2 sequences are KGHSH and LQKENI. Source study methods: Using reference gene primer amplification, nucleated cell counts were estimated. Using immunoSEQ multiplex PCR, the repertoire was profiled, and TCRdb retains in-frame clones only, with some absent. V, J and clone size are those of that table, while D and trimming were read from the DNA. Here the sample spans approximately 470,000 clones, 80% to 90% being singletons.

This sequence was found in a human donor in a cohort sampled during active COVID-19. What was sequenced was peripheral blood. V and J are TRBV18 and TRBJ2-5; D perhaps matches TRBD1 (6 bases). The chain's CDR3 is CASSQGLHETQYF. The DNA of the CDR3 is TGTGCCAGCTCCCAGGGGCTACACGAGACCCAGTACTTC.